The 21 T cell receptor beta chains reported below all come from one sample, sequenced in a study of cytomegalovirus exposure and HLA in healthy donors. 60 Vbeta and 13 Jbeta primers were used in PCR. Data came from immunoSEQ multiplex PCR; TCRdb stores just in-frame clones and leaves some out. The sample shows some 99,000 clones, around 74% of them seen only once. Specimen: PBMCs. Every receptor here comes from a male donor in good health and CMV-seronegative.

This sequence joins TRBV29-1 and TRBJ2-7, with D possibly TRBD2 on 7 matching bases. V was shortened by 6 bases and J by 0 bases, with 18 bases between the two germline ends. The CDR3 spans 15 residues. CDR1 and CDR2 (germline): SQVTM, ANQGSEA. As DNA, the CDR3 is TGCAGCGTCGTGGGGGGGCTAGTTCCCTCCTACGAGCAGTACTTC. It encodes CSVVGGLVPSYEQYF.

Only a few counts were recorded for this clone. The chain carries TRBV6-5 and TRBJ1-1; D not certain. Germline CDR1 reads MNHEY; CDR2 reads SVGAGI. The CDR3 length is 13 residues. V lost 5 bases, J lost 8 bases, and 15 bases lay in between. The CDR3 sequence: CASSEARDGEAFF. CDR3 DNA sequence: TGTGCCAGCAGTGAAGCGCGGGATGGAGAAGCTTTCTTT.

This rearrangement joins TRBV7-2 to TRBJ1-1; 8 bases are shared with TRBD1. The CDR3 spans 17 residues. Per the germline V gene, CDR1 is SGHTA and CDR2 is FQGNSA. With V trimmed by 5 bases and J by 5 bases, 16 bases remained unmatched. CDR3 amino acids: CASSPEVVTGVRTEAFF. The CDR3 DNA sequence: TGTGCCAGCAGCCCAGAGGTAGTGACAGGGGTAAGGACTGAAGCTTTCTTT.

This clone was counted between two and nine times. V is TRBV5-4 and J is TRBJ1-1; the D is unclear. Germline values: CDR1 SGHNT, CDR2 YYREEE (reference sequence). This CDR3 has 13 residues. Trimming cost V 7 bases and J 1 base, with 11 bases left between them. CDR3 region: CASGTTRNTEAFF. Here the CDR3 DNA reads TGTGCCAGCGGTACTACCCGGAACACTGAAGCTTTCTTT.

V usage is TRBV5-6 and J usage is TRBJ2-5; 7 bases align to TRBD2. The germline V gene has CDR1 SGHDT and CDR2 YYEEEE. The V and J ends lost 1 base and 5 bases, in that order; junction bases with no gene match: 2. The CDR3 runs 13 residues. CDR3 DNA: TGTGCCAGCAGCTTGCGGGGAGGGGAGACCCAGTACTTC. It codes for CASSLRGGETQYF. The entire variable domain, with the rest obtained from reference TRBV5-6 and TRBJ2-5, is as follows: DAGVTQSPTHLIKTRGQQVTLRCSPKSGHDTVSWYQQALGQGPQFIFQYYEEEERQRGNFPDRFSGHQFPNYSSELNVNALLLGDSALYLCASSLRGGETQYFGPGTRLLVL.

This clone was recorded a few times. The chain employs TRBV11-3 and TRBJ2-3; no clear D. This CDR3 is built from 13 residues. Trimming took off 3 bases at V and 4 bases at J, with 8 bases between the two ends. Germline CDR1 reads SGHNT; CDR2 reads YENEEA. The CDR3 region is CASSFEAADTQYF. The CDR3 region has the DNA TGTGCCAGCAGCTTCGAGGCTGCAGATACGCAGTATTTT.

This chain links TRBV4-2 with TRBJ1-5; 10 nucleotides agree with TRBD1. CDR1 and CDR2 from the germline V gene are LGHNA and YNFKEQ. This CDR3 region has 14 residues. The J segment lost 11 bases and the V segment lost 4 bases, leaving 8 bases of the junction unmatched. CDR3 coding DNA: TGTGCCAGCAGCCCCTCGGGACAGGGGTCAGCCCAGCATTTT. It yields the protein CASSPSGQGSAQHF.

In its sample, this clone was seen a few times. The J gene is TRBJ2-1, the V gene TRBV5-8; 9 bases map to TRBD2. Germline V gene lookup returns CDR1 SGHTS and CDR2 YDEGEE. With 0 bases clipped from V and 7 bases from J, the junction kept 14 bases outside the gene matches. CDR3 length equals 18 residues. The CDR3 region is CASSLVSLLAGFRNEQFF. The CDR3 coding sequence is TGTGCCAGCAGCTTGGTTTCGCTTCTAGCGGGATTTAGGAATGAGCAGTTCTTC.

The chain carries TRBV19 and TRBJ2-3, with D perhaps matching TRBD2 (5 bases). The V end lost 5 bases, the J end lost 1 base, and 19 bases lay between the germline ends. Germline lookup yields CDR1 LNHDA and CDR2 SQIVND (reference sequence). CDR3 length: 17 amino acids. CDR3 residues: CASSHPPFGKRTDTQYF. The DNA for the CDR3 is TGTGCCAGTAGTCACCCCCCGTTCGGGAAACGCACAGATACGCAGTATTTT.

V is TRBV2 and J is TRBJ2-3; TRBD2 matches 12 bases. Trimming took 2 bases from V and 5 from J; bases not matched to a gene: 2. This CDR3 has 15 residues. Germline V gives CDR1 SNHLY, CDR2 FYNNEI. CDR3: CASSELAGGGDTQYF. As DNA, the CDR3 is TGTGCCAGCAGTGAACTAGCGGGAGGGGGAGATACGCAGTATTTT.

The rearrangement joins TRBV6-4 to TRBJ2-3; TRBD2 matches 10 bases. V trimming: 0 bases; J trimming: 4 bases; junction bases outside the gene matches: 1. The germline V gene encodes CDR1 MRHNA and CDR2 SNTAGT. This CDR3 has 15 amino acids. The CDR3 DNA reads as TGTGCCAGCAGTGACTCGGGACTAGCGTCAGATACGCAGTATTTT. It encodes CASSDSGLASDTQYF.

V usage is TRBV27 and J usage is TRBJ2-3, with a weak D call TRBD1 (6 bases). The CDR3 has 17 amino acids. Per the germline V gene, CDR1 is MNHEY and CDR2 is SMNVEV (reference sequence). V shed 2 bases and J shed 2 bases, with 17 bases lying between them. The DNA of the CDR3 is TGTGCCAGCAGTTTAGCCGGGACACAGGCTCCCACAGATACGCAGTATTTT. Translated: CASSLAGTQAPTDTQYF.

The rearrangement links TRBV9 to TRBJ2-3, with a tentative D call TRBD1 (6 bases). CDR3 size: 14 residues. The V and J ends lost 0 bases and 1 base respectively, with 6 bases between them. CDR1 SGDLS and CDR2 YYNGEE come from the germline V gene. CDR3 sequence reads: CASSVGTGTDTQYF. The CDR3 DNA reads TGTGCCAGCAGCGTAGGGACAGGCACAGATACGCAGTATTTT.

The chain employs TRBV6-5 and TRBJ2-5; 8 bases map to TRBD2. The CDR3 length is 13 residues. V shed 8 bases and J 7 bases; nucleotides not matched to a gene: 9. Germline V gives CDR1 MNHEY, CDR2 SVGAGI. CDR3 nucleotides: TGTGCCAGCGAGCGGGAGTTAGACGGGACCCAGTACTTC. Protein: CASERELDGTQYF.

In DNA form, the CDR3 reads TGTGCCAGCTCGACAGGGGAGAGGACCGGGGAGCTGTTTTTT. Protein: CASSTGERTGELFF. This rearrangement joins TRBV2 to TRBJ2-2; 8 nucleotides agree with TRBD1. There are 14 residues in the CDR3. Germline assignment: CDR1 SNHLY and CDR2 FYNNEI. Trimming cost V 8 bases and J 5 bases; bases outside gene matches: 7.

CDR3 protein: CASSVEFQLTGANVLTF. As DNA, the CDR3 is TGTGCCAGCAGCGTAGAGTTTCAGTTGACTGGGGCCAACGTCCTGACTTTC. V gene TRBV9 combines with J gene TRBJ2-6; no reliable D call. CDR3 length equals 17 residues. In germline, CDR1 is SGDLS, CDR2 YYNGEE. The V end was cut by 0 bases, the J end by 2 bases, with 12 bases between.

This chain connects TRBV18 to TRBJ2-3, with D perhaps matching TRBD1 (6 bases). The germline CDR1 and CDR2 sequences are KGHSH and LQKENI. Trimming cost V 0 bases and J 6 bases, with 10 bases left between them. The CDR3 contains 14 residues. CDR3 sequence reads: CASSPPAGDDTQYF. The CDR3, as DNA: TGTGCCAGCTCACCACCGGCAGGGGATGATACGCAGTATTTT. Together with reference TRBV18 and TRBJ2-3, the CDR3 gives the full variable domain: NAGVMQNPRHLVRRRGQEARLRCSPMKGHSHVYWYRQLPEEGLKFMVYLQKENIIDESGMPKERFSAEFPKEGPSILRIQQVVRGDSAAYFCASSPPAGDDTQYFGPGTRLTVL.

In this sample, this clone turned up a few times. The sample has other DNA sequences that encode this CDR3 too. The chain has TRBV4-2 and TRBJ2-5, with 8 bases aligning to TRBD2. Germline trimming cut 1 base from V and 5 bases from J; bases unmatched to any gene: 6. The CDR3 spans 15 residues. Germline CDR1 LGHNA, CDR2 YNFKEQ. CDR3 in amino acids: CASSQGTSGGETQYF. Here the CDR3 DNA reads TGTGCCAGCAGCCAAGGTACTAGCGGTGGTGAGACCCAGTACTTC.

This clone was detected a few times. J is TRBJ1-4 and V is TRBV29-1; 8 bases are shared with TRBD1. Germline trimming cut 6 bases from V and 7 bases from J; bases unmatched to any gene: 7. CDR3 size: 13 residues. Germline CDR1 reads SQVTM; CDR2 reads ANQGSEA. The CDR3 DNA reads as TGCAGCGTGATCAGGGGGCCTGGTGAAAAACTGTTTTTT. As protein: CSVIRGPGEKLFF.

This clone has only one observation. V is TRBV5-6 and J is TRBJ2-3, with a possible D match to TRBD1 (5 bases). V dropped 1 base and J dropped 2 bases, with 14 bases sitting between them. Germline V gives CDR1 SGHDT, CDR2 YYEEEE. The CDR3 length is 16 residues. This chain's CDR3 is CASSLLGRQITDTQYF. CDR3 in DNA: TGTGCCAGCAGCTTGTTAGGAAGACAGATCACAGATACGCAGTATTTT.

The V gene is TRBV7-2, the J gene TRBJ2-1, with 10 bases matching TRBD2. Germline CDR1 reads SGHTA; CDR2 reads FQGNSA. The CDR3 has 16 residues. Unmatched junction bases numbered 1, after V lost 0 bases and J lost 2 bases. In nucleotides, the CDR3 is TGTGCCAGCAGCTTAGCTCTAGCGGGAGCCTACAATGAGCAGTTCTTC. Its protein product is CASSLALAGAYNEQFF.